These 3 T cell receptor beta chains were sequenced from one sample in a study of cytotoxic CD8 clonotypes in ibrutinib-treated CLL. Measured with immunoSEQ multiplex PCR; TCRdb has only the in-frame clones, and not every one. The table records approximately 160,000 clones, around nine tenths of them present only once. The sample was PBMCs, taken at disease progression, from a patient treated with ibrutinib. The receptors originated from a human donor with chronic lymphocytic leukemia.

The chain links TRBV6-1 to TRBJ1-4, with TRBD1 as a possible D gene (5 bases). Germline CDR1 is MNHNS and CDR2 is SASEGT. V lost 4 bases and J 1 base, leaving 16 bases between the germline ends. CDR3 length: 17 amino acids. CDR3 amino acids: CASSVHQGGLTNEKLFF. CDR3 nucleotides: TGTGCCAGCAGTGTCCACCAGGGCGGTTTAACTAATGAAAAACTGTTTTTT.

The rearrangement uses TRBV30 and TRBJ1-4; maybe TRBD1 (5 bases). Between the trimmed V and J ends, which lost 0 bases and 6 bases, there was a span of 11 bases. CDR1 is GTSNPN and CDR2 is SVGIG in the germline V gene (reference sequence). This CDR3 has 14 amino acids. The DNA for the CDR3 is TGTGCCTGGAGTGTCGTGGGGCCATATGAAAAACTGTTTTTT. Its translation is CAWSVVGPYEKLFF.

The chain is built from TRBV19 and TRBJ1-2; 10 bases are a match to TRBD1. J gave up 6 bases and V 4 bases, and 11 bases lay outside the gene matches. Germline V gene sequence: CDR1 LNHDA, CDR2 SQIVND (reference sequence). The length of the CDR3 is 16 residues. The CDR3 here is CASSTAGTGVTNGYTF. CDR3 DNA: TGTGCCAGTAGTACTGCTGGGACAGGGGTTACGAATGGCTACACCTTC.